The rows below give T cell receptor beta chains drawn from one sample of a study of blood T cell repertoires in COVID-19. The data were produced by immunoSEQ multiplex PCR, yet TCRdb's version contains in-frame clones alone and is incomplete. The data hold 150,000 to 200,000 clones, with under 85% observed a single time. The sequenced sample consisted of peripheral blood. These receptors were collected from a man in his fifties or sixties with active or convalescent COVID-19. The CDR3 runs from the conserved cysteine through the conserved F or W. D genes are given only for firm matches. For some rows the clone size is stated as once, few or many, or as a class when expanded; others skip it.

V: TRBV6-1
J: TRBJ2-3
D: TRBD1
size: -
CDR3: CASSEDRGELDTQYF
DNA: TGTGCCAGCAGTGAAGACAGGGGGGAGTTAGATACGCAGTATTTT

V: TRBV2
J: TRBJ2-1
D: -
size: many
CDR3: CASSFTGVNEQFF
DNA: TGTGCCAGCAGCTTCACAGGAGTCAATGAGCAGTTCTTC

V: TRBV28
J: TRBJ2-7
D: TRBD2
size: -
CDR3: CASSLSVAGYYEQYF
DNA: TGTGCCAGCAGTTTATCGGTAGCGGGATACTACGAGCAGTACTTC

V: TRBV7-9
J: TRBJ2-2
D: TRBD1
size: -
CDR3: CASSETHRGPNTGELFF
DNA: TGTGCCAGCAGCGAAACCCACAGGGGGCCGAACACCGGGGAGCTGTTTTTT

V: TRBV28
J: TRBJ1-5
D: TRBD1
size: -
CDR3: CASSFSLGQGLNQPQHF
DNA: TGTGCCAGCAGTTTCTCCCTTGGACAGGGGCTCAATCAGCCCCAGCATTTT

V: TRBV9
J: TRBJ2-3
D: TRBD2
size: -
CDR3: CASSVRTSGIDTQYF
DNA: TGTGCCAGCAGCGTAAGGACTAGCGGGATTGATACGCAGTATTTT

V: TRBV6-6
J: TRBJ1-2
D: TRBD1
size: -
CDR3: CASSYEGADGYTF
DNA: TGTGCCAGCAGTTACGAGGGGGCGGATGGCTACACCTTC

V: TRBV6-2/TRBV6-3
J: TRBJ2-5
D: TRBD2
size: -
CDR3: CASSYPSGSTQYF
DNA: TGTGCCAGCAGTTACCCTAGCGGGAGTACCCAGTACTTC

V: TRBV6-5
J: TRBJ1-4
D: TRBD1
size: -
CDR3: CASRLDRGYEKLFF
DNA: TGTGCCAGCAGACTGGACAGGGGGTACGAAAAACTGTTTTTT

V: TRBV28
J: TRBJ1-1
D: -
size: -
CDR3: CASRTGGNTEAFF
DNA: TGTGCCAGCAGGACGGGGGGGAACACTGAAGCTTTCTTT

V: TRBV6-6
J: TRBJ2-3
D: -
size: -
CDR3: CASSSSGDTQYF
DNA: TGTGCCAGCAGTTCCTCCGGGGATACGCAGTATTTT

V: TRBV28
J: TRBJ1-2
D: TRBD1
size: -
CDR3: CASSPLSGTEPFNYGYTF
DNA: TGTGCCAGCAGTCCCTTGTCCGGGACAGAACCTTTTAACTATGGCTACACCTTC

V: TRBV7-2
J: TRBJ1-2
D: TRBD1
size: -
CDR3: CASSVTGGLGGYTF
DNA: TGTGCCAGCAGCGTGACAGGGGGACTCGGTGGCTACACCTTC

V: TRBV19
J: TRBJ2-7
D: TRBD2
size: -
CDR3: CASSKREGTYEQYF
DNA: TGTGCCAGTAGTAAGCGGGAGGGGACCTACGAGCAGTACTTC

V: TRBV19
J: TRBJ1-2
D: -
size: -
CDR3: CASSIDRSNYGYTF
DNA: TGTGCCAGTAGTATAGATCGGTCAAACTATGGCTACACCTTC

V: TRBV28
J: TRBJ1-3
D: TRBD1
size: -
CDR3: CASTSPDRARNTIYF
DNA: TGTGCCAGCACCTCCCCGGACAGGGCCAGAAACACCATATATTTT

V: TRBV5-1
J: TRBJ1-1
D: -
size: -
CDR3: CASSRGVNTEAFF
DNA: TGCGCCAGCAGCCGGGGGGTGAACACTGAAGCTTTCTTT

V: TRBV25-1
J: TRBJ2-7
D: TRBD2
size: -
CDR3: CASRTSGRYEQYF
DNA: TGTGCCAGCAGGACTAGCGGGAGGTACGAGCAGTACTTC

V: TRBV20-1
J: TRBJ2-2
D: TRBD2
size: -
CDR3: CSASDLTSGRGGELFF
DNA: TGCAGTGCTAGTGACCTGACTAGCGGAAGAGGGGGGGAGCTGTTTTTT

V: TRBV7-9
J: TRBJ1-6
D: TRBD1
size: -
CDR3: CASSSTGDSPLHF
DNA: TGTGCCAGCAGCTCGACAGGGGATTCACCCCTCCACTTT

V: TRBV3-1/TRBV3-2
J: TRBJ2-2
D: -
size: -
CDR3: CASSQGYTNTGELFF
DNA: TGTGCCAGCAGCCAAGGATACACCAACACCGGGGAGCTGTTTTTT

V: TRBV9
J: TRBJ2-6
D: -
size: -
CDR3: CASSEPGNGPGPSGANVLTF
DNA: TGTGCCAGCAGCGAGCCCGGTAACGGTCCAGGGCCCTCTGGGGCCAACGTCCTGACTTTC

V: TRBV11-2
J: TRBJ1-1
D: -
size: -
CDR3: CASSQNPGSFEAFF
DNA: TGTGCCAGCAGCCAAAACCCAGGATCCTTTGAAGCTTTCTTT

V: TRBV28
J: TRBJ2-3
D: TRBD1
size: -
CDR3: CASRIQGVDTQYF
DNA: TGTGCCAGCAGGATCCAGGGGGTTGATACGCAGTATTTT

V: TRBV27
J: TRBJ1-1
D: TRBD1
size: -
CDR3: CASSRRTGASSNTEAFF
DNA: TGTGCCAGCAGTCGCCGCACAGGGGCTTCATCGAACACTGAAGCTTTCTTT

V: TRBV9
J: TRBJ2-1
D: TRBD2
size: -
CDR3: CASSVSGLSYNEQFF
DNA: TGTGCCAGCAGCGTTAGCGGGCTCTCCTACAATGAGCAGTTCTTC

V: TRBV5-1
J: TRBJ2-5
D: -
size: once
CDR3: CASSLAGRQETQYF
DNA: TGCGCCAGCAGCTTGGCCGGGAGACAAGAGACCCAGTACTTC

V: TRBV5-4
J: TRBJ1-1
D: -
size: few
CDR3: CASSLYLIVNTEAFF
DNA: TGTGCCAGCAGCTTGTATCTGATAGTGAACACTGAAGCTTTCTTT

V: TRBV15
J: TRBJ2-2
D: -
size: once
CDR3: CATSRDLSSPGKGAGELFF
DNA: TGTGCCACCAGCAGAGACCTTTCTTCTCCGGGCAAAGGGGCCGGGGAGCTGTTTTTT

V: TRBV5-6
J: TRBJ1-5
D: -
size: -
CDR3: CASCWGGGRSNQPQHF
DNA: TGTGCCAGCTGTTGGGGTGGGGGGAGAAGCAATCAGCCCCAGCATTTT

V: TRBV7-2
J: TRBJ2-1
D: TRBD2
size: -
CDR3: CASSITSQREINEQFF
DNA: TGTGCCAGCAGCATCACCTCTCAGCGGGAGATCAATGAGCAGTTCTTC

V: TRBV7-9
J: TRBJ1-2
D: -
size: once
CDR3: CASSKNRDDGYTF
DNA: TGTGCCAGCAGCAAAAACAGAGACGACGGCTACACCTTC

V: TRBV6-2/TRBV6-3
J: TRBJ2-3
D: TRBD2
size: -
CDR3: CASSYRREGPDTQYF
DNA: TGTGCCAGCAGTTACCGGCGGGAGGGGCCAGATACGCAGTATTTT

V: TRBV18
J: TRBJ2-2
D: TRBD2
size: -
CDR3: CASSLTSGSSGELFF
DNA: TGTGCCAGCTCGCTGACTAGCGGGAGCTCCGGGGAGCTGTTTTTT

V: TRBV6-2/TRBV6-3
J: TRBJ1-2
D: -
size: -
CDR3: CASSSPSNYGYTF
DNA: TGTGCCAGCAGTTCCCCTTCTAACTATGGCTACACCTTC

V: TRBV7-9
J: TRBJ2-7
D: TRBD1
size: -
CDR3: CASSWSRDRVSYEQYF
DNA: TGTGCCAGCAGCTGGTCCCGGGACAGAGTCTCCTACGAGCAGTACTTC

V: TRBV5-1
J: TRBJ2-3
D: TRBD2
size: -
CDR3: CASSYGTSGRGDTQYF
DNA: TGCGCCAGCAGCTACGGGACTAGCGGGAGAGGAGATACGCAGTATTTT

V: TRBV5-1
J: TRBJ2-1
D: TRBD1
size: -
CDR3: CASSGLQGDEQFF
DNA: TGCGCCAGCAGCGGACTACAGGGGGATGAGCAGTTCTTC

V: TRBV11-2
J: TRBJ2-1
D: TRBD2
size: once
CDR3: CATIPSGRVGNEQFF
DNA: TGTGCCACCATACCGAGCGGGAGGGTAGGAAATGAGCAGTTCTTC

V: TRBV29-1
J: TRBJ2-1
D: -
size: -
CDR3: CSGEQGWYNEQFF
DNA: TGCAGCGGTGAACAGGGATGGTACAATGAGCAGTTCTTC

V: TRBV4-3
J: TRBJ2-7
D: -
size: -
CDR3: CASSQELAVAPRPYEQYF
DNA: TGCGCCAGCAGCCAAGAACTCGCGGTGGCTCCTAGACCTTACGAGCAGTACTTC

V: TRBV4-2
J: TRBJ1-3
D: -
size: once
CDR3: CASSQDGVFISGNTIYF
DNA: TGTGCCAGCAGCCAAGATGGAGTATTCATCTCTGGAAACACCATATATTTT

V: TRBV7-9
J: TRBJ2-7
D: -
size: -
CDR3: CASSQDIYEQYF
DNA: TGTGCCAGCAGCCAGGACATTTACGAGCAGTACTTC

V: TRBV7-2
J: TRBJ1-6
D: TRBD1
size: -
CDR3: CASSSGQGSNSPLHF
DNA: TGTGCCAGCAGCTCGGGACAGGGAAGCAATTCACCCCTCCACTTT

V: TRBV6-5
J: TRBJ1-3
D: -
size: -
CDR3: CASRTAGNTIYF
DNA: TGTGCCAGCAGGACAGCTGGAAACACCATATATTTT

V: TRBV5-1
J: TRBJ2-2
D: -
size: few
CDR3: CASSLDAGNTGELFF
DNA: TGCGCCAGCAGCTTGGATGCGGGAAACACCGGGGAGCTGTTTTTT

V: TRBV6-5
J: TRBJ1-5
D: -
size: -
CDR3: CASSSLDRSNQPQHF
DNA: TGTGCCAGCAGTTCATTGGACAGAAGCAATCAGCCCCAGCATTTT

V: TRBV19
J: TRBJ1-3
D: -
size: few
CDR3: CASSSVGRDTIYF
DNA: TGTGCCAGTAGTTCCGTTGGCCGGGACACCATATATTTT

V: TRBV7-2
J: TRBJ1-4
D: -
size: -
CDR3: CASSLAAGIFEKLFF
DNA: TGTGCCAGCAGCTTAGCGGCAGGGATCTTTGAAAAACTGTTTTTT

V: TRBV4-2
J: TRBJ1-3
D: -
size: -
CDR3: CASSQERGIPGNTIYF
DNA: TGTGCCAGCAGCCAAGAGCGGGGTATACCTGGAAACACCATATATTTT

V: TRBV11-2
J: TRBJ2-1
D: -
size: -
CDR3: CASSPQGTQLDNEQFF
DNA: TGTGCCAGCAGCCCTCAAGGGACTCAACTCGACAATGAGCAGTTCTTC

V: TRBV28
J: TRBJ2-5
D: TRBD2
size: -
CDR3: CASSWASGLAVQETQYF
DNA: TGTGCCAGCAGTTGGGCCTCTGGACTAGCGGTCCAAGAGACCCAGTACTTC

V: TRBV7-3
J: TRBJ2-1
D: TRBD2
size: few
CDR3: CASSLGLAGYNEQFF
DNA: TGTGCCAGCAGCCTCGGACTAGCGGGGTACAATGAGCAGTTCTTC

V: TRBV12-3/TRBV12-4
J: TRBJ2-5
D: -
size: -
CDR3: CASSPTTGETQYF
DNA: TGTGCCAGCAGTCCCACCACAGGGGAGACCCAGTACTTC

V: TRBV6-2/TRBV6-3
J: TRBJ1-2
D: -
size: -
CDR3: CASSSGALSYGYTF
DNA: TGTGCCAGCAGTTCGGGAGCTCTATCCTATGGCTACACCTTC

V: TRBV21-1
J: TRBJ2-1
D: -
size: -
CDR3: CASFSGTSGDEQFF
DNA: TGTGCCAGCTTCTCCGGGACTAGCGGGGATGAGCAGTTCTTC

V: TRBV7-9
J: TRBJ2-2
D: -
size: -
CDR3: CASSLSSGASGPGELFF
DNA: TGTGCCAGCAGCTTAAGTTCAGGGGCTAGCGGTCCCGGGGAGCTGTTTTTT